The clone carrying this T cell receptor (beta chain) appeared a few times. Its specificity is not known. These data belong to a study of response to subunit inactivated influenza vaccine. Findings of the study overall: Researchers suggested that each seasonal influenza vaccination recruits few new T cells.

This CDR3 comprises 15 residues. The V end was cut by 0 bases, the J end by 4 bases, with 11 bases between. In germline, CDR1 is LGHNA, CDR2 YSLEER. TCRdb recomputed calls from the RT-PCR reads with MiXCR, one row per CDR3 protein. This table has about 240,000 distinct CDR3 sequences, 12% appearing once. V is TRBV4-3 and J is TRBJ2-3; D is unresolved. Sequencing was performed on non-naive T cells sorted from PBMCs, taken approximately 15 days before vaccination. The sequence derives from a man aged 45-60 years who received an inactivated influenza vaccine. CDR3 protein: CASSQDRLGADTQYF. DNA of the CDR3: TGCGCCAGCAGCCAAGATCGTTTGGGCGCAGATACGCAGTATTTT.